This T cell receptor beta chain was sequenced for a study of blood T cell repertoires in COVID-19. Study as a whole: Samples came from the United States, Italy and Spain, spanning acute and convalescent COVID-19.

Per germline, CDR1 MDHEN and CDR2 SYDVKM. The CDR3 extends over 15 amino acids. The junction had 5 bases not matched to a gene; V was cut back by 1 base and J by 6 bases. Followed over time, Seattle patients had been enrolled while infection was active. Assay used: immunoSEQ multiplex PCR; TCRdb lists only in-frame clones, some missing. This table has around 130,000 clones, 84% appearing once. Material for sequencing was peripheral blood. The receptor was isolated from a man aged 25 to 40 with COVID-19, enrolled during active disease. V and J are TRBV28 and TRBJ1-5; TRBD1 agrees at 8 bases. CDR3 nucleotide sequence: TGTGCCAGCAGTTTATCCGGGACAGGACGTCAGCCCCAGCATTTT. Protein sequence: CASSLSGTGRQPQHF.